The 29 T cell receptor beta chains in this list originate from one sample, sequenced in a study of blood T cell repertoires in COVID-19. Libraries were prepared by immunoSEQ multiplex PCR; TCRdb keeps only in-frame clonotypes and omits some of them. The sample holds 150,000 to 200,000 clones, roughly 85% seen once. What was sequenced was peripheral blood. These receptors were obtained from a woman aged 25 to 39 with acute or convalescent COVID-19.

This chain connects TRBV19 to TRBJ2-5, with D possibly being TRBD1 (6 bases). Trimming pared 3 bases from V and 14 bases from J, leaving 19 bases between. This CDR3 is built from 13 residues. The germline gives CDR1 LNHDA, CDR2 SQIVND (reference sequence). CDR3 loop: CASSILITGPLYF. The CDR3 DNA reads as TGTGCCAGTAGTATTCTCATAACAGGGCCCCTCTACTTC.

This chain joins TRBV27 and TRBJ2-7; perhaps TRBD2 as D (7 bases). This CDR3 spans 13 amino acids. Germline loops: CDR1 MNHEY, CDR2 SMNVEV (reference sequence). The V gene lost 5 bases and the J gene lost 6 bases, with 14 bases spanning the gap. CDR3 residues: CASSRTAGIEQYF. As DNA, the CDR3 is TGTGCCAGCAGTAGGACAGCGGGGATCGAGCAGTACTTC.

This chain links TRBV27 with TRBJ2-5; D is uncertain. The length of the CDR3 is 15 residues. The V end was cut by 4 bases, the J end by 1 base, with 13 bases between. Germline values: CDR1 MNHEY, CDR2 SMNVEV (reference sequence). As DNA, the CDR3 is TGTGCCAGCAGTTGTCACCCGCGGCCCCAAGAGACCCAGTACTTC. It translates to CASSCHPRPQETQYF.

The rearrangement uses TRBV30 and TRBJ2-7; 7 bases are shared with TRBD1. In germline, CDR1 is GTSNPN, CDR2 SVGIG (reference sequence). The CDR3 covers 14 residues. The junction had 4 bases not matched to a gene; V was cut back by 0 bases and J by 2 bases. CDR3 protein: CAWSVAQGAYEQYF. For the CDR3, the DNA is TGTGCCTGGAGTGTGGCCCAGGGGGCCTACGAGCAGTACTTC.

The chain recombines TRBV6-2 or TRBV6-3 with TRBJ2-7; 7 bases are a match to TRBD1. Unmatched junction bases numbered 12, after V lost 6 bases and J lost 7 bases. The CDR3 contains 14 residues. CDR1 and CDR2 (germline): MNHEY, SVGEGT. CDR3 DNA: TGTGCCAGCAGCCATGGGACAGCCGCACCAGAGCAGTACTTC. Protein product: CASSHGTAAPEQYF.

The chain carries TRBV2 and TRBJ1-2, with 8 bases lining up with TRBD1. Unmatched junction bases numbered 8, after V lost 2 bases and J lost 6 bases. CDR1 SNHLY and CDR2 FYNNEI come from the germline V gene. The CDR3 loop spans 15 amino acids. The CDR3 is CASSELPGQGHGYTF. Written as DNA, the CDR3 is TGTGCCAGCAGTGAACTCCCCGGACAGGGCCATGGCTACACCTTC.

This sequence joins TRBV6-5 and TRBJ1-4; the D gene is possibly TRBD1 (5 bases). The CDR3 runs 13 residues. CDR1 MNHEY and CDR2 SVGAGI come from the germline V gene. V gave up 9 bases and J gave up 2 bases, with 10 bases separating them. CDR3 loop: CASRDSTNEKLFF. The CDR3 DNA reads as TGTGCCAGTCGAGACAGTACTAATGAAAAACTGTTTTTT.

CDR3 amino acids: CASSYSGGQTQYF. CDR3 in DNA: TGTGCCAGCAGTTACTCCGGGGGGCAGACCCAGTACTTC. The rearrangement links TRBV6-5 to TRBJ2-5; TRBD2 might be the D (7 bases). This CDR3 contains 13 residues. Deletions cut 0 bases from V and 6 bases from J, with 8 bases between. The germline CDR1 and CDR2 sequences are MNHEY and SVGAGI.

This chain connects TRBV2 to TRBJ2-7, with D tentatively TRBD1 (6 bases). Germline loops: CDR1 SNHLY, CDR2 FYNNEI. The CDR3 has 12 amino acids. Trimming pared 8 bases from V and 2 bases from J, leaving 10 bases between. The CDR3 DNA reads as TGTGCCAGCGGACAGATTACCTACGAGCAGTACTTC. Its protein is CASGQITYEQYF.

This CDR3 reads CASSEARGNYGYTF. The CDR3 DNA follows: TGTGCCAGCAGTGAAGCGCGAGGGAACTATGGCTACACCTTC. The V and J genes are TRBV2 and TRBJ1-2, with D unresolved. CDR1 and CDR2 (germline): SNHLY, FYNNEI. The ends were cut back, 0 bases at V and 2 bases at J, with 7 bases in the middle. The CDR3 runs to 14 residues.

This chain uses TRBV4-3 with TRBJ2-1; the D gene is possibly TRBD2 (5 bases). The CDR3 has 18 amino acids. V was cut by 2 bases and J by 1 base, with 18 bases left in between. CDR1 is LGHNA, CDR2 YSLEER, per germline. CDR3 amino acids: CASSQLLLGSGSYNEQFF. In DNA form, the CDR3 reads TGCGCCAGCAGCCAACTTTTGTTAGGGAGTGGGTCCTACAATGAGCAGTTCTTC.

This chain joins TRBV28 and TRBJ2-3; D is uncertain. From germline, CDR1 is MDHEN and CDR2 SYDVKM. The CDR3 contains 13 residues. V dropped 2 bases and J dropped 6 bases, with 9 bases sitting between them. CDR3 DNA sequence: TGTGCCAGCAGTTTAAGACTCGTCGATACGCAGTATTTT. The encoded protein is CASSLRLVDTQYF.

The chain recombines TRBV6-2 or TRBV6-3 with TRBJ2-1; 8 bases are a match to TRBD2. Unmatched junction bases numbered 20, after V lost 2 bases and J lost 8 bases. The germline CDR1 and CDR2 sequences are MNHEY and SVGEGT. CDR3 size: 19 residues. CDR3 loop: CASSYVAGSRGLVFYEQFF. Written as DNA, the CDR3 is TGTGCCAGCAGTTACGTCGCAGGGAGTCGGGGACTAGTTTTCTATGAGCAGTTCTTC.

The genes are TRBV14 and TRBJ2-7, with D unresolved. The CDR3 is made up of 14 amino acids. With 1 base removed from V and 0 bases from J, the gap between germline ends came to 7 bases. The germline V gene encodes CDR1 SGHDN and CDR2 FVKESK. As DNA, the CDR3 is TGTGCCAGCAGCCAAGTTCAGGTCTCCTACGAGCAGTACTTC. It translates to CASSQVQVSYEQYF.

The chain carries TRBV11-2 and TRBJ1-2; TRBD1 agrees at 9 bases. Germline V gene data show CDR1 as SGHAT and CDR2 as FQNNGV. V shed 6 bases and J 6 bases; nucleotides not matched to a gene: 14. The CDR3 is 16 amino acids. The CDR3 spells CASRRPGQGGHNGYTF. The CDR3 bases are TGTGCCAGCAGACGGCCGGGACAGGGTGGTCATAATGGCTACACCTTC.

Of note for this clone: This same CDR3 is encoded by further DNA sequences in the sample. CDR3 sequence: CASSLQGGEKLFF. In nucleotides, the CDR3 is TGTGCCAGCAGTTTACAGGGGGGTGAAAAACTGTTTTTT. V and J are TRBV27 and TRBJ1-4, with 7 bases aligning to TRBD1. The germline V gene encodes CDR1 MNHEY and CDR2 SMNVEV (reference sequence). This CDR3 contains 13 residues. The V segment lost 2 bases and the J segment 7 bases; nucleotides outside the gene matches: 1.

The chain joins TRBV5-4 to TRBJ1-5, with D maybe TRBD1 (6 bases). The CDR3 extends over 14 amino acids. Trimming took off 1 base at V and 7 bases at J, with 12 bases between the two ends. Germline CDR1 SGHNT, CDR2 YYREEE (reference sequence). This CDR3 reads CASSLMGGGQPQHF. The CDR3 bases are TGTGCCAGCAGCTTGATGGGAGGGGGGCAGCCCCAGCATTTT.

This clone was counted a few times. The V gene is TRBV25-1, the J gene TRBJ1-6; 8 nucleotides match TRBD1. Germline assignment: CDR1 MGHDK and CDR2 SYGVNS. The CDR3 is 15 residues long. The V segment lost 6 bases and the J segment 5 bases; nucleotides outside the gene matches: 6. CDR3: CASRSDRVNNSPLHF. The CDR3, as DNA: TGTGCCAGCAGATCGGACAGGGTGAATAATTCACCCCTCCACTTT. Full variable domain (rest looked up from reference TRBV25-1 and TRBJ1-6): EADIYQTPRYLVIGTGKKITLECSQTMGHDKMYWYQQDPGMELHLIHYSYGVNSTEKGDLSSESTVSRIRTEHFPLTLESARPSHTSQYLCASRSDRVNNSPLHFGNGTRLTVT.

This CDR3 is CASSLSGQPYEQYF. The CDR3 DNA follows: TGTGCCAGCAGTTTATCGGGACAGCCCTACGAGCAGTACTTC. This sequence joins TRBV27 and TRBJ2-7; TRBD1 matches at 7 bases. CDR1 is MNHEY, CDR2 SMNVEV, per germline (reference sequence). The length of the CDR3 is 14 residues. The junction had 1 base not matched to a gene; V was cut back by 0 bases and J by 2 bases.

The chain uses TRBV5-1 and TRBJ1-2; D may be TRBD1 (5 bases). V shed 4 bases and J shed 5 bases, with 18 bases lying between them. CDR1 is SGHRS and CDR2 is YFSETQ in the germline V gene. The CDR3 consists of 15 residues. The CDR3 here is CASSGILSGGYGYTF. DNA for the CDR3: TGCGCCAGCAGCGGGATTTTGTCCGGGGGATATGGCTACACCTTC.

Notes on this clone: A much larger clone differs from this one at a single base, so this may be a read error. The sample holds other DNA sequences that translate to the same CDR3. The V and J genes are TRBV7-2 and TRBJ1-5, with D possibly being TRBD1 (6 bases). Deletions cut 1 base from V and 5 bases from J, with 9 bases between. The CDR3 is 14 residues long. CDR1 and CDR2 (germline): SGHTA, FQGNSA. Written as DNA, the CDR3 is TGTGCCAGCAGCTTAGGGCAGGGGTATCAGCCCCAGCATTTT. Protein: CASSLGQGYQPQHF.

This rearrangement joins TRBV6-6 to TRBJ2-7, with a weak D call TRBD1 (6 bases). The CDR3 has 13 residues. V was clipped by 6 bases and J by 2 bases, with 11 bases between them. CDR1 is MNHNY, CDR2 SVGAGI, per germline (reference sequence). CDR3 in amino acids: CASRRDIPYEQYF. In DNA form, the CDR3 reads TGTGCCAGCAGAAGGGACATCCCCTACGAGCAGTACTTC.

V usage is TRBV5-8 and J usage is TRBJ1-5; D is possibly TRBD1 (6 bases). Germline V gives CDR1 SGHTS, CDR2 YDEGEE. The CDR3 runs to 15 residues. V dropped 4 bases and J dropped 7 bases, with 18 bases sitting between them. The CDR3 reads CASSLVRGAGQPQHF. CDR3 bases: TGTGCCAGCAGCCTGGTCCGGGGGGCTGGGCAGCCCCAGCATTTT.

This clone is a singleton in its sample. CDR3 amino acids: CSVLEGQLNTGELFF. The CDR3 DNA is TGCAGCGTGTTAGAAGGACAGCTAAACACCGGGGAGCTGTTTTTT. The chain has TRBV29-1 and TRBJ2-2, with a weak D call TRBD1 (6 bases). Deletions cut 6 bases from V and 2 bases from J, with 16 bases between. Germline loops: CDR1 SQVTM, CDR2 ANQGSEA. The CDR3 extends over 15 amino acids.

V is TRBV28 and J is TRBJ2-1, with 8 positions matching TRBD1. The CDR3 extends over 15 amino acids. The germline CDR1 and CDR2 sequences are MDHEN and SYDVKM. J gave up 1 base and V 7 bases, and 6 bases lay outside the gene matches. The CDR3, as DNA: TGTGCCAGCATGACAGGGGCCGTTTCCTACAATGAGCAGTTCTTC. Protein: CASMTGAVSYNEQFF.

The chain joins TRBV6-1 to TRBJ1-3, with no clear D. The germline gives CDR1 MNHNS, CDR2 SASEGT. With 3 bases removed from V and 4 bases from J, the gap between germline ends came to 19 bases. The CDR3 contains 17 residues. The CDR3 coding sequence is TGTGCCAGCAGTGACCCGTTCGTTGCAGGCCCGGGAAACACCATATATTTT. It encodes CASSDPFVAGPGNTIYF.

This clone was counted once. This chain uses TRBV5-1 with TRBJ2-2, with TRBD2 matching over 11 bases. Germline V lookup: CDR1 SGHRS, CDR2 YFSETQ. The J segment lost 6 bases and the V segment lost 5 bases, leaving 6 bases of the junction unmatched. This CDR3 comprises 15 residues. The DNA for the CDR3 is TGCGCCAGCAGTGGACTAGCGGGCTCTCCCGGGGAGCTGTTTTTT. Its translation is CASSGLAGSPGELFF.

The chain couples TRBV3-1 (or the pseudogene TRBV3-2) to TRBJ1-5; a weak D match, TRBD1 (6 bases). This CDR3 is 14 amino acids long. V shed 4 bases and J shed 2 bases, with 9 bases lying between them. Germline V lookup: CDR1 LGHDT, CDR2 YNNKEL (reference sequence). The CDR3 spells CASSPYRGNQPQHF. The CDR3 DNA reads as TGTGCCAGCAGCCCTTACAGGGGCAATCAGCCCCAGCATTTT.

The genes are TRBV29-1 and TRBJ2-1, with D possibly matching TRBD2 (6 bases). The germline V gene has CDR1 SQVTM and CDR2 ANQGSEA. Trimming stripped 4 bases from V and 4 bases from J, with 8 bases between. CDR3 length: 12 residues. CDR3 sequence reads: CSVGGLYNEQFF. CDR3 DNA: TGCAGCGTTGGGGGACTGTACAATGAGCAGTTCTTC.